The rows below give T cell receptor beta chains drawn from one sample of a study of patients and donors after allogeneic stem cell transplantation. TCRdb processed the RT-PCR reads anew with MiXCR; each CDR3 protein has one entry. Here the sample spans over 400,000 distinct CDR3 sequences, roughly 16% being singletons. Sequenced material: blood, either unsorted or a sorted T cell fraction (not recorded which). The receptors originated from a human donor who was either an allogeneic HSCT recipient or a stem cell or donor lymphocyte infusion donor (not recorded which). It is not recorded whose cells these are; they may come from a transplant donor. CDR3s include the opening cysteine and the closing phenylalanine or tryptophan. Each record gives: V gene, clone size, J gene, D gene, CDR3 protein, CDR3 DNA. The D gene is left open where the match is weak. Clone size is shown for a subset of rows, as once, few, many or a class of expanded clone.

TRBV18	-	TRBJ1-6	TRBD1	CASSPRTGLPLHF	TGTGCCAGCTCACCGAGGACAGGGTTACCCCTCCACTTT
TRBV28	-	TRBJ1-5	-	CASTLRGRGGAPQHF	TGTGCCAGCACCCTGCGAGGGCGAGGGGGAGCGCCCCAGCATTTT
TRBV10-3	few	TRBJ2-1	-	CAISVGRGNEQFF	TGTGCCATCAGTGTGGGGCGAGGGAATGAGCAGTTCTTC
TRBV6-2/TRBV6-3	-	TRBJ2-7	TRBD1	CASSRDSLEQYF	TGTGCCAGCAGTCGGGACAGTCTCGAGCAGTACTTC
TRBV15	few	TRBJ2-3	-	CATSLLLSPSSTDTQYF	TGTGCCACCTCCCTATTGCTTTCCCCCTCTAGCACAGATACGCAGTATTTT
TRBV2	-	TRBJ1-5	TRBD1	CASRDRGEGSNQPQHF	TGTGCCAGCCGGGACAGGGGAGAGGGAAGCAATCAGCCCCAGCATTTT
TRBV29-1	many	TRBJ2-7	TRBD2	CSVEDLGGGEQYF	TGCAGCGTTGAAGATCTAGGCGGGGGCGAGCAGTACTTC
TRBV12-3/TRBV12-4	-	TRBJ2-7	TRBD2	CASSFAGLGTSYEQYF	TGTGCCAGCAGTTTCGCAGGACTAGGGACCTCCTACGAGCAGTACTTC
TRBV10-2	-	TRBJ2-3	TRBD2	CATLGLAGDTDTQYF	TGCGCCACCCTTGGGCTAGCGGGGGACACAGATACGCAGTATTTT
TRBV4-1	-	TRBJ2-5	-	CASSPPGTFQETQYF	TGCGCCAGCAGCCCCCCTGGGACTTTCCAAGAGACCCAGTACTTC
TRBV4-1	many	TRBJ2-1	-	CASSQGHYSYNEQFF	TGCGCCAGCAGCCAAGGACATTACTCCTACAATGAGCAGTTCTTC
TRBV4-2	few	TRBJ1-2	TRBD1	CASSQGTGPLVWDYGYTF	TGTGCCAGCAGCCAAGGGACAGGGCCCCTTGTTTGGGACTATGGCTACACCTTC
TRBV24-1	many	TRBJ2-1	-	CATSDLDNYNEQFF	TGTGCCACCAGTGATTTAGATAACTACAATGAGCAGTTCTTC
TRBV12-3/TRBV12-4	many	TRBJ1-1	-	CASTSPGTEAFF	TGTGCCAGCACCTCTCCGGGGACTGAAGCTTTCTTT
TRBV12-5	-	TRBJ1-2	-	CASGFQARTEGYTF	TGTGCTAGTGGTTTTCAAGCCCGAACAGAAGGCTACACCTTC
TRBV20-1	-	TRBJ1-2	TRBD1	CSAREGLQGTYGYTF	TGCAGTGCTAGAGAGGGTTTACAGGGGACCTATGGCTACACCTTC
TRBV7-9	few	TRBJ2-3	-	CASSQRAGSTDTQYF	TGTGCCAGCAGCCAAAGAGCGGGCAGCACAGATACGCAGTATTTT
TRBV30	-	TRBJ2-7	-	CAWTPNVPYEQYF	TGTGCCTGGACGCCCAATGTACCCTACGAGCAGTACTTC
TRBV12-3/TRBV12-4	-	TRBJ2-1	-	CASSFSDRGNEQFF	TGTGCCAGCAGTTTTTCAGACCGGGGCAATGAGCAGTTCTTC
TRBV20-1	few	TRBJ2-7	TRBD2	CSAAQGSSGKREQYF	TGCAGTGCTGCCCAAGGCTCTAGCGGGAAGCGCGAGCAGTACTTC
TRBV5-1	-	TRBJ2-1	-	CASSVGVLGYNEQFF	TGCGCCAGCAGCGTAGGAGTTTTGGGTTACAATGAGCAGTTCTTC
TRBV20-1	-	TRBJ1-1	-	CSARASASGNTEAFF	TGCAGTGCTAGAGCCTCCGCGTCAGGAAACACTGAAGCTTTCTTT
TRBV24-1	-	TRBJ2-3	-	CATSEVDRDTQYF	TGTGCCACCAGTGAGGTAGACAGGGATACGCAGTATTTT
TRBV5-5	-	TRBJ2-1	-	CASSWGGLAVNYNEQFF	TGTGCCAGCAGCTGGGGGGGGCTAGCGGTGAACTACAATGAGCAGTTCTTC
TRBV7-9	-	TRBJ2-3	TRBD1	CASNRATGGKRTDTQYF	TGTGCCAGCAACCGAGCGACAGGGGGGAAGAGGACAGATACGCAGTATTTT
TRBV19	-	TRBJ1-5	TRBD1	CASSATGAHQPQHF	TGTGCCAGTAGTGCTACAGGGGCTCATCAGCCCCAGCATTTT
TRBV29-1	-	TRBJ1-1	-	CSVAEGPVAWNTEAFF	TGCAGCGTTGCCGAGGGGCCGGTTGCTTGGAACACTGAAGCTTTCTTT
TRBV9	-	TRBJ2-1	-	CASSVGGLGGGQFF	TGTGCCAGCAGCGTAGGGGGGCTGGGGGGCGGGCAGTTCTTC
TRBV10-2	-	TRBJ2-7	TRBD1	CASRGQGTYEQYF	TGCGCCAGCAGAGGACAGGGGACCTACGAGCAGTACTTC
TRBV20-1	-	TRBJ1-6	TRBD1	CSARVGTGGTYNSPLHF	TGCAGTGCTAGGGTGGGGACAGGGGGCACCTATAATTCACCCCTCCACTTT
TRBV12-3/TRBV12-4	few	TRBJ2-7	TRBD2	CASSVMSGRAREQYF	TGTGCCAGCAGTGTAATGAGCGGGAGGGCCCGCGAGCAGTACTTC
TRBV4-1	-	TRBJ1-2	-	CASSLSRLFHYGYTF	TGCGCCAGCAGCCTCTCCCGACTTTTCCACTATGGCTACACCTTC